These T cell receptor beta chains were read from a single sample in a study of OX40 agonist ivuxolimab in advanced cancers. Data came from immunoSEQ multiplex PCR; TCRdb stores just in-frame clones and leaves some out. Counted here are about 61,000 clones, 80% to 90% occurring once; the ten biggest clones make up about 2%. The specimen was CD4+ or CD8+ T cells sorted from blood, collected in a trial of the OX40 agonist ivuxolimab. The receptors were sampled from an adult with an advanced solid tumor such as melanoma, head and neck, liver or kidney cancer. CDR3s include the opening cysteine and the closing phenylalanine or tryptophan. The D gene is left open where the match is weak. Part of the rows lack a size; the others show once, few, many or a class for expanded clones.

len	d_gene	v_gene	j_gene	abundance	CDR3nt	CDR3aa
15	TRBD1	TRBV5-4	TRBJ1-2	few	TGTGCCAGCAGCTCCCGACAGGGCCTTAGCTATGGCTACACCTTC	CASSSRQGLSYGYTF
14	TRBD2	TRBV6-4	TRBJ2-7	once	TGTGCCAGCATCGGACTAGCGGAAGCCTACGAGCAGTACTTC	CASIGLAEAYEQYF
15	TRBD2	TRBV5-1	TRBJ2-7	-	TGCGCCAGCAGCTTGCGGACTAGCGGTTCCTACGAGCAGTACTTC	CASSLRTSGSYEQYF
13	-	TRBV28	TRBJ2-7	-	TGTGCCAGCAGTTTCTCAGGGTACTACGAGCAGTACTTC	CASSFSGYYEQYF
14	-	TRBV18	TRBJ1-1	-	TGTGCCAGCTCACCCCCACCGGGGGTGGGAGAAGCTTTCTTT	CASSPPPGVGEAFF
11	-	TRBV6-6	TRBJ1-3	-	TGTGCCAGCAGTTGGGGAAACACCATATATTTT	CASSWGNTIYF
14	-	TRBV9	TRBJ1-1	-	TGTGCCAGCAGCGGAGCCAAAACGAACACTGAAGCTTTCTTT	CASSGAKTNTEAFF
15	-	TRBV2	TRBJ1-3	-	TGTGCCAGCAGGAAGACCGAGGTGTTGGGGTATGACATATATTTT	CASRKTEVLGYDIYF
15	-	TRBV18	TRBJ2-7	-	TGTGCCAGCTCACCTACCTTAGGAGTAGGCTACGAGCAGTACTTC	CASSPTLGVGYEQYF
15	TRBD2	TRBV2	TRBJ2-2	-	TGTGCCAGCAGTGTGACACGGGAGGGGTCCGGGGAGCTGTTTTTT	CASSVTREGSGELFF
16	-	TRBV19	TRBJ1-6	-	TGTGCCAGTAGTTTACAGGGTTTCCACGGTAATTCACCCCTCCACTTT	CASSLQGFHGNSPLHF
15	TRBD1	TRBV2	TRBJ1-2	-	TGTGCCAGCAGTGCCAGGGACAGGGTAGACTATGGCTACACCTTC	CASSARDRVDYGYTF
14	TRBD2	TRBV19	TRBJ2-3	-	TGTGCCAGTAGCCAACTAGCGGGGGAAGATACGCAGTATTTT	CASSQLAGEDTQYF
16	-	TRBV19	TRBJ2-6	-	TGTGCCAGTAGTAGGGAACCCACCTCTGGGGCCAACGTCCTGACTTTC	CASSREPTSGANVLTF
14	-	TRBV5-1	TRBJ2-5	-	TGCGCCAGCAGCCAAACGGCAGGAAAGGGGACCCAGTACTTC	CASSQTAGKGTQYF
16	-	TRBV19	TRBJ1-5	-	TGTGCCAGTAGTATTGTAGGGGTCCGCAGCAATCAGCCCCAGCATTTT	CASSIVGVRSNQPQHF
15	-	TRBV7-9	TRBJ2-1	-	TGTGCCAGCAGCTTGAGCCTGGCGAGGGGAGATGAGCAGTTCTTC	CASSLSLARGDEQFF
13	-	TRBV7-8	TRBJ2-7	-	TGTGCCAGCAGCTTAGGTCGTGGGTACGAGCAGTACTTC	CASSLGRGYEQYF
15	-	TRBV4-1	TRBJ1-1	-	TGCGCCAGCAGCCCCCTCGGACGGGGCAACACTGAAGCTTTCTTT	CASSPLGRGNTEAFF
14	TRBD1	TRBV5-4	TRBJ2-2	once	TGTGCCAGCAGCCGGGACAGGGGTAGGCGGGAGCTGTTTTTT	CASSRDRGRRELFF
15	TRBD2	TRBV6-6	TRBJ2-1	-	TGTGCCAGCAGTACCCTAGCGGGGGGATTAAATGAGCAGTTCTTC	CASSTLAGGLNEQFF
13	-	TRBV25-1	TRBJ1-1	-	TGTGCCAGCAGTGAATTTTGGGCGGGTGAAGCTTTCTTT	CASSEFWAGEAFF
11	-	TRBV5-1	TRBJ2-1	-	TGCGCCAGCAGCTTGGAATCTGAGCAGTTCTTC	CASSLESEQFF
16	-	TRBV19	TRBJ2-1	once	TGTGCCAGTAGTATAGGGCCGGGGGTCTCCTACAATGAGCAGTTCTTC	CASSIGPGVSYNEQFF
13	-	TRBV19	TRBJ1-3	-	TGTGCCAGTACCCAGGGTTCCGGAAACACCATATATTTT	CASTQGSGNTIYF
15	TRBD1	TRBV5-1	TRBJ2-7	-	TGCGCCAGCAGCTTGGGGACAGGGGATGTCGACGAGCAGTACTTC	CASSLGTGDVDEQYF
13	-	TRBV7-8	TRBJ1-2	-	TGTGCCAGCAGCTTAGGCAGGAGGGGAGGCTACACCTTC	CASSLGRRGGYTF
15	TRBD1	TRBV28	TRBJ2-1	-	TGTGCCAGCACGCGGCGGACAGGGCCCTACAATGAGCAGTTCTTC	CASTRRTGPYNEQFF
14	-	TRBV5-1	TRBJ2-7	-	TGCGCCAGCAGCCCCCTTAGCTCTTCGGACGAGCAGTACTTC	CASSPLSSSDEQYF
12	-	TRBV5-8	TRBJ2-5	-	TGTGCCAGCAGCTTGGGTCAAGAGACCCAGTACTTC	CASSLGQETQYF
13	-	TRBV10-3	TRBJ2-7	-	TGTGCCATCAGATCTCCCGGGCAAGGCGAGCAGTACTTC	CAIRSPGQGEQYF
11	-	TRBV19	TRBJ1-1	few	TGTGCCAGTAGTATGTACACTGAAGCTTTCTTT	CASSMYTEAFF
15	-	TRBV29-1	TRBJ2-1	-	TGCAGCGTGGACCCCGGGACTCTCTCCTACAATGAGCAGTTCTTC	CSVDPGTLSYNEQFF
12	-	TRBV29-1	TRBJ1-2	-	TGCAGCGTTGGTCCCCCTAACTATGGCTACACCTTC	CSVGPPNYGYTF
15	TRBD2	TRBV28	TRBJ2-2	-	TGTGCCAGCAGTATAGCGGGGGGGAATACCGGGGAGCTGTTTTTT	CASSIAGGNTGELFF
14	-	TRBV28	TRBJ1-2	few	TGTGCCAGTCTCGTCGGCGGGGACGCCTATGGCTACACCTTC	CASLVGGDAYGYTF
15	TRBD1	TRBV5-1	TRBJ2-5	-	TGCGCCAGCAGCGTTGAGGGACAGCTCCAAGAGACCCAGTACTTC	CASSVEGQLQETQYF
16	TRBD2	TRBV7-2	TRBJ2-7	medium-sized	TGTGCCAGCAGCTCAGGAGGGACTAGCAAAACCTACGAGCAGTACTTC	CASSSGGTSKTYEQYF
16	-	TRBV18	TRBJ2-1	once	TGTGCCAGCTCACCATCGTGGGGCAGGGTACCAAATGAGCAGTTCTTC	CASSPSWGRVPNEQFF
14	-	TRBV28	TRBJ1-1	-	TGTGCCAGCAGCCGGACAGAATTGAACACTGAAGCTTTCTTT	CASSRTELNTEAFF
16	TRBD2	TRBV5-1	TRBJ2-2	-	TGCGCCAGCAGCTTGGCGGGACTAGCGGGATCCGGGGAGCTGTTTTTT	CASSLAGLAGSGELFF
12	-	TRBV28	TRBJ1-2	-	TGTGCCAGCACCGGTGGGTTATTAGGCTACACCTTC	CASTGGLLGYTF
15	-	TRBV9	TRBJ1-1	-	TGTGCCAGCAGCACAGGCCCACCCGGTTCCACTGAAGCTTTCTTT	CASSTGPPGSTEAFF
14	-	TRBV7-2	TRBJ1-5	-	TGTGCCAGCAGCATCCGTGGGGGTGATCAGCCCCAGCATTTT	CASSIRGGDQPQHF
13	TRBD1	TRBV5-5	TRBJ2-7	-	TGTGCCAGCAGCCAGGACAGGGGAGTCGAGCAGTACTTC	CASSQDRGVEQYF
15	-	TRBV6-6	TRBJ2-6	-	TGTGCCAGCAGTTTACAGGGAGTTGGGGCCAACGTCCTGACTTTC	CASSLQGVGANVLTF
14	-	TRBV5-4	TRBJ2-5	-	TGTGCCAGCAGCCCAGAGGGGTGGAAAGAGACCCAGTACTTC	CASSPEGWKETQYF